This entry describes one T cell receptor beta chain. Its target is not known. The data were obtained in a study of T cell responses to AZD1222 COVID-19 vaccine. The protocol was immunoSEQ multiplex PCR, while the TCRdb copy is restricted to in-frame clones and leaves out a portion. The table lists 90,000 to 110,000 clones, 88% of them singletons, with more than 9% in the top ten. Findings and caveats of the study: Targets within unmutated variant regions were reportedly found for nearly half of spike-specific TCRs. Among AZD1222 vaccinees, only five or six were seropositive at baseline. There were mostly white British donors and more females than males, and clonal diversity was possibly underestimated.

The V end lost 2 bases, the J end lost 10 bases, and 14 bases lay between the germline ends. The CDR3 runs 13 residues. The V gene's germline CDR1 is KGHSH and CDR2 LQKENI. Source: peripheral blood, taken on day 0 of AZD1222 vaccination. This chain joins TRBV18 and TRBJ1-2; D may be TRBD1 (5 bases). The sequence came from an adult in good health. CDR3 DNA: TGTGCCAGCTCACCAGATGTAAAGGGGCTCTACACCTTC. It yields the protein CASSPDVKGLYTF.